The clone carrying this T cell receptor (beta chain) was picked up many times. The antigen remains unidentified. CDR1 and CDR2 (germline): MNHEY, SMNVEV (reference sequence). V lost 5 bases to trimming and J lost 4 bases, with 9 bases between them. The CDR3 is 13 amino acids. The data stem from a study of T cells in Graves' hyperthyroidism and ophthalmopathy. General study points: Classification by a 13 V-J model distinguished ophthalmopathy from stable hyperthyroidism.

Authors of the study amplified TCR beta CDR3 regions from RNA transcripts. HTBI primers were employed in a first-round RT-PCR of the TCR CDR3. One entry per CDR3 protein, called by TCRdb with MiXCR from the multiplex PCR reads. The sample lists hundreds of thousands of distinct CDR3 sequences; roughly 19% were seen once. The genes are TRBV27 and TRBJ1-5; D unresolved. The TCR sequence derives from a young woman with Graves' hyperthyroidism. Sequences were obtained from blood. The CDR3 bases are TGTGCCAGCAGTGTCCGGGAGAATCAGCCCCAGCATTTT. The encoded protein is CASSVRENQPQHF.